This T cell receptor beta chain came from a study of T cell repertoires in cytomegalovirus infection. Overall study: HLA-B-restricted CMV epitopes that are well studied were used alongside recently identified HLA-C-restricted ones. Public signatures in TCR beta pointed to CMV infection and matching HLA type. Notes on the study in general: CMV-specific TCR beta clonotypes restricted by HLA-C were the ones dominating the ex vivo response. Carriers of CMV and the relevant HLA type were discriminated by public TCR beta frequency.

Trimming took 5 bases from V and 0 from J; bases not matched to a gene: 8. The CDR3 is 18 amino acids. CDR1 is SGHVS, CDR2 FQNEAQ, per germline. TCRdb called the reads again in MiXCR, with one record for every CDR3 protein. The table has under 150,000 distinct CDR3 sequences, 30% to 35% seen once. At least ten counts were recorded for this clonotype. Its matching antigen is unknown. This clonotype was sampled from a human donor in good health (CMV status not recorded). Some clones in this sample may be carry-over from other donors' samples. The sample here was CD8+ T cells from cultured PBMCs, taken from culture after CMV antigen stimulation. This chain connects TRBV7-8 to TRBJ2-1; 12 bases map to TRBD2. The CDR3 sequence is CASSALAGGMSSYNEQFF. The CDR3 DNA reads TGTGCCAGCAGCGCTCTAGCGGGGGGGATGAGCTCCTACAATGAGCAGTTCTTC. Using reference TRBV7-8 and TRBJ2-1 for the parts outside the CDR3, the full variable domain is GAGVSQSPRYKVAKRGQDVALRCDPISGHVSLFWYQQALGQGPEFLTYFQNEAQLDKSGLPSDRFFAERPEGSVSTLKIQRTQQEDSAVYLCASSALAGGMSSYNEQFFGPGTRLTVL.